The subject of this entry is one TCR beta chain. This specimen comes from a study of blood T cell repertoires in COVID-19. Across the whole study: The United States, Italy and Spain were the sources of the acute and convalescent COVID-19 samples. T cells, B-cell-depleted T cells, or PBMCs supplied cDNA or gDNA.

As handled by the study authors: The assay estimated nucleated cells by amplifying reference gene primers. The protocol was immunoSEQ multiplex PCR, while the TCRdb copy is restricted to in-frame clones and leaves out a portion. V and J calls and clone size follow that table, whereas D and trimming were derived from the DNA. The sample holds approximately 56,000 clones, 85% to 90% seen once. Germline values: CDR1 SGHAT, CDR2 FQNNGV. This CDR3 is 13 amino acids long. Trimming cost V 5 bases and J 4 bases; bases outside gene matches: 2. The TCR sequence derives from a man older than 75 with active or convalescent COVID-19. V usage is TRBV11-2 and J usage is TRBJ2-7, with 10 nucleotides matching TRBD2. The sequenced sample was peripheral blood. The CDR3 nucleotides read TGTGCCAGCAGCAGGACTAGCGGTTACGAGCAGTACTTC. Its translation: CASSRTSGYEQYF.